Each of the 3 T cell receptor beta chains below was sequenced from the same sample in a study of T cell repertoires in cytomegalovirus infection. One entry per CDR3 protein results from TCRdb running MiXCR on the reads. Counted here are tens of thousands of distinct CDR3 sequences, under 25% occurring once; the ten biggest clones make up roughly 89%. These receptors have no identified antigens. The specimen was CD8+ T cells from cultured PBMCs, collected from culture after CMV antigen stimulation. The receptors here all came from a human donor in good health (CMV status not recorded). Some clones in this sample may be carry-over from other donors' samples.

The rearrangement joins TRBV6-5 to TRBJ2-1; D unresolved. The CDR3 loop spans 13 amino acids. Germline-derived CDR1 and CDR2 are MNHEY and SVGAGI. The V and J ends lost 2 bases and 9 bases respectively, with 11 bases between them. CDR3 protein: CASSYGGGSEQFF. The CDR3 DNA sequence: TGTGCCAGCAGTTACGGCGGCGGTAGTGAGCAGTTCTTC.

This clonotype has only one observation. This chain's CDR3 is CSDRDRGGETQYF. The CDR3 DNA reads as TGCAGTGATCGGGACAGGGGGGGAGAGACCCAGTACTTC. This rearrangement joins TRBV20-1 to TRBJ2-5; 11 nucleotides match TRBD1. Germline V gives CDR1 DFQATT, CDR2 SNEGSKA (reference sequence). There are 13 residues in the CDR3. The J segment lost 4 bases and the V segment lost 7 bases, leaving 5 bases of the junction unmatched.

In this sample, this clonotype turned up a few times. V usage is TRBV7-2 and J usage is TRBJ2-7; no clear D gene. Germline assignment: CDR1 SGHTA and CDR2 FQGNSA. V gave up 8 bases and J gave up 4 bases, with 9 bases separating them. CDR3 size: 11 residues. CDR3 residues: CASSYAYEQYF. CDR3 in DNA: TGTGCCAGCTCCTATGCATACGAGCAGTACTTC.